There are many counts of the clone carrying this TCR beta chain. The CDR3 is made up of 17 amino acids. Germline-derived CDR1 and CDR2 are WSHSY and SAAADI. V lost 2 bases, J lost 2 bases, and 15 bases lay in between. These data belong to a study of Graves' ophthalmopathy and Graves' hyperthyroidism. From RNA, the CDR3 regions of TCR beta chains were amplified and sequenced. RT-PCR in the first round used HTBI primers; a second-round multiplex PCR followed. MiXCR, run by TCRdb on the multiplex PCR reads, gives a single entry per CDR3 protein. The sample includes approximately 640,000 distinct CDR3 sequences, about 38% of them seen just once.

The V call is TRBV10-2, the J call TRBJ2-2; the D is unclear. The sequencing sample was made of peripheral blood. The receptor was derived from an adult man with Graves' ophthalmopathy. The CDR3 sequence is CASSEKWQPRNTGELFF. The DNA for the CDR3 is TGCGCCAGCAGTGAGAAGTGGCAACCTAGAAACACCGGGGAGCTGTTTTTT.